These 26 T cell receptor beta chains share one sample of origin, sequenced in a study of CD8 T cells in Susac syndrome. The authors reverse transcribed 0.5 to 1 ug RNA with random hexamers. TCRdb independently ran MiXCR on the immunoSEQ multiplex PCR reads; one entry per CDR3 protein. This sample has about 210,000 distinct CDR3 sequences, with approximately 95% found just once. Sequenced input: CD4+ T cells from PBMCs. The receptors were sampled from a human donor with multiple sclerosis.

A few counts support this clonotype. V usage is TRBV4-2 and J usage is TRBJ2-5; 7 bases fit TRBD2. Germline V gene sequence: CDR1 LGHNA, CDR2 YNFKEQ. Trimming at V came to 2 bases and at J to 2 bases, leaving 2 bases not matched to a gene. This CDR3 has 14 residues. The CDR3 region has the DNA TGTGCCAGCAGCCAAAGCGGGGAGCAAGAGACCCAGTACTTC. Protein: CASSQSGEQETQYF.

This clonotype was seen once. The chain links TRBV20-1 to TRBJ2-1, with 9 bases that match TRBD2. CDR1 and CDR2 (germline): DFQATT, SNEGSKA (reference sequence). CDR3 length: 15 amino acids. V lost 1 base to trimming and J lost 4 bases; unmatched junction nucleotides: 5. In DNA form, the CDR3 reads TGCAGTGCTAGAGTCGTAGCGGGAGCATACAATGAGCAGTTCTTC. Translated, it gives CSARVVAGAYNEQFF.

The sample holds one count of this clonotype. The CDR3 reads CASSDLKLKGSSGNTIYF. The DNA for the CDR3 is TGTGCCAGCAGTGATCTAAAATTGAAGGGGAGCTCTGGAAACACCATATATTTT. The chain recombines TRBV25-1 with TRBJ1-3, with D perhaps TRBD1 (5 bases). Trimming took 3 bases from V and 0 from J, leaving 18 bases between them. CDR3 length: 18 residues. The germline gives CDR1 MGHDK, CDR2 SYGVNS. Filled out from reference TRBV25-1 and TRBJ1-3, the complete variable domain reads EADIYQTPRYLVIGTGKKITLECSQTMGHDKMYWYQQDPGMELHLIHYSYGVNSTEKGDLSSESTVSRIRTEHFPLTLESARPSHTSQYLCASSDLKLKGSSGNTIYFGEGSWLTVV.

V is TRBV20-1 and J is TRBJ2-2; 9 bases align to TRBD1. The germline gives CDR1 DFQATT, CDR2 SNEGSKA (reference sequence). The CDR3 has 13 amino acids. Trimming took 6 bases from V and 4 from J; bases not matched to a gene: 3. CDR3 in amino acids: CSARGQGTGELFF. The DNA for the CDR3 is TGCAGTGCCAGGGGACAGGGCACCGGGGAGCTGTTTTTT.

In this sample, this clonotype turned up once. The chain uses TRBV28 and TRBJ2-5; D possibly uses TRBD1 or TRBD2 (7 bases each). This CDR3 has 14 residues. The ends were cut back, 4 bases at V and 7 bases at J, with 16 bases in the middle. Germline assignment: CDR1 MDHEN and CDR2 SYDVKM. CDR3 protein: CASSSLTGRVTQYF. The CDR3 bases are TGTGCCAGCAGTTCACTGACAGGGAGGGTGACCCAGTACTTC. The variable domain in full, completed from reference TRBV28 and TRBJ2-5, reads DVKVTQSSRYLVKRTGEKVFLECVQDMDHENMFWYRQDPGLGLRLIYFSYDVKMKEKGDIPEGYSVSREKKERFSLILESASTNQTSMYLCASSSLTGRVTQYFGPGTRLLVL.

The chain joins TRBV7-3 to TRBJ2-1, with TRBD1 matching 7 bases. Losses at the gene ends were 2 bases for V and 2 bases for J; bases not matched to a gene: 6. The CDR3 runs 16 residues. From germline, CDR1 is SGHTA and CDR2 FQGTGA. The CDR3 region is CASSLLGQATYNEQFF. The CDR3 DNA sequence: TGTGCCAGCAGCTTACTCGGACAGGCGACCTACAATGAGCAGTTCTTC.

This clonotype was seen just once. The rearrangement joins TRBV5-4 to TRBJ2-1, with 9 bases aligning to TRBD2. J was trimmed by 2 bases and V by 4 bases; bases with no gene match: 13. The CDR3 is made up of 18 amino acids. Germline V CDR1 and CDR2: SGHNT, YYREEE (reference sequence). The CDR3 DNA sequence: TGTGCCAGCAGCGCCAGGGCGGGAGGGCCGACTGCCTACAATGAGCAGTTCTTC. Protein sequence: CASSARAGGPTAYNEQFF.

The J gene is TRBJ2-7, the V gene TRBV7-9, with D possibly called TRBD1 or TRBD2 (5 bases each). Trimming took 5 bases from V and 2 from J, leaving 16 bases between them. The CDR3 length is 15 residues. Germline CDR1 is SEHNR and CDR2 is FQNEAQ (reference sequence). The CDR3 spells CASSARDQTPYEQYF. As DNA, the CDR3 is TGTGCCAGCAGCGCCCGGGACCAAACTCCCTACGAGCAGTACTTC. Drawing the rest from reference TRBV7-9 and TRBJ2-7, the complete variable domain is DTGVSQNPRHKITKRGQNVTFRCDPISEHNRLYWYRQTLGQGPEFLTYFQNEAQLEKSRLLSDRFSAERPKGSFSTLEIQRTEQGDSAMYLCASSARDQTPYEQYFGPGTRLTVT.

The chain combines TRBV6-2 or TRBV6-3 with TRBJ2-2; 10 nucleotides agree with TRBD2. The CDR3 consists of 15 residues. Trimming at V came to 6 bases and at J to 4 bases, leaving 5 bases not matched to a gene. From germline, CDR1 is MNHEY and CDR2 SVGEGT. The CDR3 spells CASRLAGLGTGELFF. The CDR3 DNA follows: TGTGCCAGCAGACTAGCGGGATTAGGCACCGGGGAGCTGTTTTTT.

V gene TRBV24-1 combines with J gene TRBJ2-2; 11 positions agree with TRBD1. Germline CDR1 and CDR2: KGHDR and SFDVKD. This CDR3 comprises 17 residues. J was trimmed by 6 bases and V by 4 bases; bases with no gene match: 9. CDR3 sequence (DNA): TGTGCCACCAGTGACTCAAGGACAGGGGGCAGGGCCGGGGAGCTGTTTTTT. It encodes CATSDSRTGGRAGELFF.

The chain has TRBV5-6 and TRBJ2-7, with a tentative D call TRBD1 (5 bases). This CDR3 contains 13 residues. Trimming removed 2 bases from V and 3 bases from J, with 9 bases in between. Germline assignment: CDR1 SGHDT and CDR2 YYEEEE. CDR3 protein: CASSFGHLYEQYF. CDR3 sequence (DNA): TGTGCCAGCAGCTTTGGACACCTCTACGAGCAGTACTTC.

The V call is TRBV20-1, the J call TRBJ2-1, with 9 bases fitting TRBD2. The CDR3 runs 12 residues. CDR1 is DFQATT, CDR2 SNEGSKA, per germline (reference sequence). V trimming: 7 bases; J trimming: 8 bases; junction bases outside the gene matches: 6. The CDR3 coding sequence is TGCAGTGTTGCGACTAGCGGATATGAGCAGTTCTTC. Its translation is CSVATSGYEQFF.

This clonotype was found once. The rearrangement links TRBV10-3 to TRBJ1-5; the match to TRBD1 covers 10 bases. CDR3 size: 15 residues. Germline V lookup: CDR1 ENHRY, CDR2 SYGVKD. V was clipped by 6 bases and J by 3 bases; unmatched bases: 5. In DNA, the CDR3 is TGTGCCATCAGCTCCGGGACAGGGGACAATCAGCCCCAGCATTTT. Protein product: CAISSGTGDNQPQHF.

V is TRBV20-1 and J is TRBJ1-2; 7 nucleotides agree with TRBD1. In germline, CDR1 is DFQATT, CDR2 SNEGSKA (reference sequence). The trim removed 3 bases at V and 7 bases at J, leaving 8 bases unmatched. The CDR3 contains 13 residues. The CDR3 nucleotides read TGCAGTGCTAGCCGTGGGGACAGACCTGGCTACACCTTC. This gives the protein CSASRGDRPGYTF.

This chain connects TRBV15 to TRBJ1-5; D gene ambiguous. Germline CDR1 reads LNHNV; CDR2 reads YYDKDF (reference sequence). This CDR3 is built from 14 residues. Trimming took off 2 bases at V and 2 bases at J, with 7 bases between the two ends. CDR3 loop: CATSRQLGNQPQHF. DNA for the CDR3: TGTGCCACCAGCAGACAGCTTGGCAATCAGCCCCAGCATTTT.

The chain joins TRBV25-1 to TRBJ2-4; D remains ambiguous. V was clipped by 3 bases and J by 6 bases, with 12 bases between them. The CDR3 is 14 amino acids. Germline CDR1 and CDR2: MGHDK and SYGVNS. In DNA form, the CDR3 reads TGTGCCAGCAGTGACGTAGCAGCGTTAAACATTCAGTACTTC. Residues: CASSDVAALNIQYF.

This chain joins TRBV11-2 and TRBJ2-3, with D maybe TRBD1 (6 bases). CDR1 is SGHAT, CDR2 FQNNGV, per germline. The CDR3 runs to 15 residues. V lost 5 bases to trimming and J lost 5 bases, with 17 bases between them. CDR3 sequence reads: CASSPRGPSGDTQYF. The CDR3, as DNA: TGTGCCAGCAGCCCCAGGGGACCCTCAGGAGATACGCAGTATTTT. The complete variable domain, with remaining parts taken from reference TRBV11-2 and TRBJ2-3, reads EAGVAQSPRYKIIEKRQSVAFWCNPISGHATLYWYQQILGQGPKLLIQFQNNGVVDDSQLPKDRFSAERLKGVDSTLKIQPAKLEDSAVYLCASSPRGPSGDTQYFGPGTRLTVL.

Here the CDR3 reads CASSIQGDHYEQYF. CDR3 in DNA: TGCGCCAGCAGCATCCAGGGGGATCACTACGAGCAGTACTTC. The V gene is TRBV5-1, the J gene TRBJ2-7; TRBD1 matches 7 bases. The CDR3 contains 14 residues. Per germline, CDR1 SGHRS and CDR2 YFSETQ. J gave up 3 bases and V 4 bases, and 7 bases lay outside the gene matches.

The chain carries TRBV4-1 and TRBJ1-1; D not certain. The germline gives CDR1 MGHRA, CDR2 YSYEKL. This CDR3 is 15 amino acids long. Deletions cut 1 base from V and 7 bases from J, with 16 bases between. The CDR3 sequence: CASSQVEHTRIEAFF. The CDR3 DNA follows: TGCGCCAGCAGCCAAGTCGAACACACTCGTATTGAAGCTTTCTTT.

The chain uses TRBV7-9 and TRBJ2-5; weak D call: TRBD1 (6 bases). In germline, CDR1 is SEHNR, CDR2 FQNEAQ (reference sequence). This CDR3 contains 18 residues. V was pared by 4 bases and J by 5 bases, with 26 bases between. In nucleotides, the CDR3 is TGTGCCAGCAGCTCCAACAGAGGCACCAAAACAGGGTTGGAGACCCAGTACTTC. It translates to CASSSNRGTKTGLETQYF.

This chain links TRBV6-2 or TRBV6-3 with TRBJ1-1; 7 bases fit TRBD1. CDR1 MNHEY and CDR2 SVGEGT come from the germline V gene. This CDR3 spans 12 amino acids. Trimming cost V 9 bases and J 3 bases; bases outside gene matches: 4. The CDR3 sequence: CARGDRHTEAFF. CDR3 in DNA: TGTGCCAGGGGGGACAGACACACTGAAGCTTTCTTT.

This clonotype was counted between two and nine times. V is TRBV19 and J is TRBJ2-2; no clear D. V was trimmed by 2 bases and J by 2 bases, leaving 0 bases between them. Germline V lookup: CDR1 LNHDA, CDR2 SQIVND (reference sequence). The CDR3 has 12 residues. In DNA form, the CDR3 reads TGTGCCAGTAGTATAAACACCGGGGAGCTGTTTTTT. Translating it yields CASSINTGELFF.

The chain joins TRBV9 to TRBJ2-4; D possibly matches TRBD1 or TRBD2 (6 bases each). This CDR3 has 14 residues. The V gene lost 0 bases and the J gene lost 7 bases, with 11 bases spanning the gap. Germline-derived CDR1 and CDR2 are SGDLS and YYNGEE. The CDR3 spells CASSVARRGNIQYF. The CDR3 DNA reads TGTGCCAGCAGCGTAGCCAGGAGGGGGAACATTCAGTACTTC.

Concerning this clonotype itself: At one end the junction does not follow the germline gene, possibly because of a read error. The rearrangement joins TRBV27 to TRBJ1-5; the D is unclear. The CDR3 extends over 16 amino acids. Germline V gives CDR1 MNHEY, CDR2 SMNVEV (reference sequence). The CDR3: CASSRTAGRSNQPQHF. The DNA of the CDR3 is TGTGCCAGCAGTCGTACCGCCGGACGATCAAATCAACCCCAGCATTTT.

The chain is built from TRBV20-1 and TRBJ2-1, with 8 nucleotides matching TRBD2. This CDR3 has 18 amino acids. Germline V gene lookup returns CDR1 DFQATT and CDR2 SNEGSKA (reference sequence). Trimming took 4 bases from V and 2 from J; bases not matched to a gene: 16. CDR3 bases: TGCAGTGCTACCATAATCCCGAGGAGCGGGGGCCCCTACAATGAGCAGTTCTTC. This gives the protein CSATIIPRSGGPYNEQFF.

The chain uses TRBV20-1 and TRBJ2-7; 7 nucleotides line up with TRBD2. Trimming at V came to 6 bases and at J to 6 bases, leaving 5 bases not matched to a gene. Per germline, CDR1 DFQATT and CDR2 SNEGSKA (reference sequence). The length of the CDR3 is 11 residues. The CDR3: CSATTSAEQYF. In DNA form, the CDR3 reads TGCAGTGCAACTACTAGCGCCGAGCAGTACTTC.